What follows is one TCR beta chain and its context. TCRdb's table, derived via immunoSEQ multiplex PCR, lists solely in-frame clones and lacks some. Of 130,000 or so clones listed, 85% to 95% were seen once; the top ten hold 1.7%. This sample was taken from a study of T cell responses to AZD1222 COVID-19 vaccine. As for the study in general: Pooled samples include second doses given at about 4 or 12 weeks.

The CDR3 spans 14 residues. The germline V and J ends were trimmed by 2 bases and 6 bases, with 14 bases remaining between them. Germline V CDR1 and CDR2: MGHDK, SYGVNS. The sequences come from peripheral blood, collected on day 0 of AZD1222 vaccination. This TCR came from an adult in good health. The chain carries TRBV25-1 and TRBJ2-7; D may match TRBD1 or TRBD2 (5 bases each). CDR3 residues: CASSESGREGEQYF. As DNA, the CDR3 is TGTGCCAGCAGTGAAAGCGGCAGGGAAGGCGAGCAGTACTTC.